This T cell receptor beta chain was captured in a study of CD8 T cells in Susac syndrome. Findings and limits, study-wide: The total CD8+ repertoires contained approximately 16 Susac-specific public clones, and the CD8+ TEMRA repertoires contained about 5.

V lost 4 bases to trimming and J lost 7 bases; unmatched junction nucleotides: 8. The CDR3 covers 16 residues. CDR1 and CDR2 (germline): MNHNY, SVGAGI (reference sequence). With random hexamers, reverse transcription was performed on roughly 0.5 to 1 ug of RNA. TCRdb redid the calling of the immunoSEQ multiplex PCR reads with MiXCR, one entry per CDR3 protein. The table shows 130,000 or so distinct CDR3 sequences, with 85% to 95% occurring only once. FACS enriched CD8+ TEMRA cells, while bulk CD8+ and CD4+ were negatively isolated. In the case of this clonotype: No antigen is known for it.

The TCR originated in a human donor with Susac syndrome. The sequenced sample consisted of CD8+ T cells from PBMCs. This chain joins TRBV6-6 and TRBJ2-2; 11 nucleotides line up with TRBD1. CDR3 nucleotide sequence: TGTGCCAGCAGTTCTGGACAGGGGGCTGCGAACGGGGAGCTGTTTTTT. This encodes CASSSGQGAANGELFF.